The entry below gives a single T cell receptor (beta chain) sequence along with its context. Trimming stripped 6 bases from V and 2 bases from J, with 9 bases between. The germline CDR1 and CDR2 sequences are SNHLY and FYNNEI. The CDR3 extends over 13 amino acids. These data originate in a study of CD8+ T cells in alopecia areata. Extraction of RNA preceded its reverse transcription into cDNA, which served as the sequencing template. Here immunoSEQ multiplex PCR was the method, and the copy in TCRdb shows in-frame clones only, minus some. The repertoire includes roughly 230,000 clones, roughly 40% of them detected once, and about 2.6% sits in the top ten. Noted treatment: oral pan-JAK inhibitor, 5-10 mg twice daily.

The sample consisted of CD4+ T cells sorted from blood, taken around week 36, from a patient treated with tofacitinib. The origin of this receptor is a human donor with alopecia areata. The V call is TRBV2, the J call TRBJ2-3; D possibly corresponds to TRBD1 (6 bases). As DNA, the CDR3 is TGTGCCAGCAGGAGGGACAACACAGATACGCAGTATTTT. Its translation is CASRRDNTDTQYF.